This T cell receptor (beta chain) was observed in a study of T-cell reconstitution after alpha-beta-depleted transplantation in children. The germline V gene encodes CDR1 LGHNA and CDR2 YSLEER. The germline V and J ends were trimmed by 3 bases and 6 bases, with 11 bases remaining between them. The CDR3 is 14 residues long. Preparation of the TCRbeta library used unique molecular identifiers. A single record per CDR3 protein comes from TCRdb applying MiXCR to the PCR reads. Of approximately 340,000 distinct CDR3 sequences listed, about a tenth were seen once; the top ten hold around 2.4%. This clonotype was seen more than once but under ten times.

The sample was PBMCs from the stem cell graft donor, taken from the stem cell graft. This TCR was sampled from a human donor who donated a stem cell graft to a child with acute lymphoblastic leukemia. V is TRBV4-3 and J is TRBJ2-2; D may be TRBD2 (6 bases). The CDR3, as DNA: TGCGCCAGCAGCCAGGCTGGGACTGCCGGGGAGCTGTTTTTT. It encodes CASSQAGTAGELFF.